Shown below are 19 T cell receptor beta chains from a single sample sequenced in a study of identifying expanded T cells in peripheral blood. Sequencing used immunoSEQ multiplex PCR; TCRdb keeps in-frame clones, though not all of them. This table has 90,000 to 100,000 clones, approximately 88% appearing once. Source material: blood. These receptors were taken from a person between 18 and 75 years old in good health.

The chain combines TRBV6-5 with TRBJ2-7; D is perhaps TRBD1 or TRBD2 (5 bases each). Trimming took 6 bases from V and 2 from J, leaving 14 bases between them. In germline, CDR1 is MNHEY, CDR2 SVGAGI. This CDR3 has 14 amino acids. CDR3 sequence: CASSARRGPYEQYF. The CDR3 region has the DNA TGTGCCAGCAGCGCACGACGGGGCCCCTACGAGCAGTACTTC.

In this sample, this clone turned up once. The CDR3 nucleotides are TGCAGCGCTAAGCGGGAAGACCGCGAGCAGTACTTC. It encodes CSAKREDREQYF. This sequence joins TRBV29-1 and TRBJ2-7; 7 positions agree with TRBD2. J was trimmed by 6 bases and V by 7 bases; bases with no gene match: 9. The germline CDR1 and CDR2 sequences are SQVTM and ANQGSEA. This CDR3 spans 12 amino acids.

The rearrangement joins TRBV5-1 to TRBJ1-4; 8 bases agree with TRBD1. CDR1 and CDR2 (germline): SGHRS, YFSETQ. This CDR3 spans 16 amino acids. Trimming removed 4 bases from V and 7 bases from J; junction bases left unmatched: 12. CDR3 in DNA: TGCGCCAGCAGCGTGGAACCGGGACAGGAGGGTGAAAAACTGTTTTTT. Translated: CASSVEPGQEGEKLFF.

The chain employs TRBV6-4 and TRBJ1-5; no reliable D call. The germline V gene has CDR1 MRHNA and CDR2 SNTAGT. The V end lost 6 bases, the J end lost 2 bases, and 14 bases lay between the germline ends. The CDR3 runs to 15 residues. CDR3 region: CASSPVGGGNQPQHF. The DNA of the CDR3 is TGTGCCAGCAGCCCCGTTGGAGGTGGCAATCAGCCCCAGCATTTT.

This rearrangement joins TRBV27 to TRBJ2-7; D gene ambiguous. The CDR3 is 14 amino acids. Germline-derived CDR1 and CDR2 are MNHEY and SMNVEV (reference sequence). V was clipped by 3 bases and J by 3 bases, with 12 bases between them. The CDR3 bases are TGTGCCAGCAGTTTGGTCGGAAGAGTCTACGAGCAGTACTTC. Translated: CASSLVGRVYEQYF.

The rearrangement uses TRBV5-1 and TRBJ1-1; D uncertain. Looked up from germline, CDR1 is SGHRS and CDR2 is YFSETQ. With 2 bases removed from V and 0 bases from J, the gap between germline ends came to 8 bases. The CDR3 is made up of 14 amino acids. CDR3 nucleotides: TGCGCCAGCAGCTTAAAGTTTATGAACACTGAAGCTTTCTTT. It translates to CASSLKFMNTEAFF. The complete variable domain, with remaining parts taken from reference TRBV5-1 and TRBJ1-1, reads KAGVTQTPRYLIKTRGQQVTLSCSPISGHRSVSWYQQTPGQGLQFLFEYFSETQRNKGNFPGRFSGRQFSNSRSEMNVSTLELGDSALYLCASSLKFMNTEAFFGQGTRLTVV.

The chain couples TRBV6-1 to TRBJ1-2, with TRBD1 matching 7 bases. This CDR3 is built from 14 residues. With V trimmed by 1 base and J by 6 bases, 5 bases remained unmatched. From germline, CDR1 is MNHNS and CDR2 SASEGT. Here the CDR3 DNA reads TGTGCCAGCAGTGAAGGGGGACAGAAGGATGGCTACACCTTC. Encoded protein: CASSEGGQKDGYTF.

V gene TRBV9 combines with J gene TRBJ1-3; 9 nucleotides line up with TRBD1. Germline CDR1 and CDR2: SGDLS and YYNGEE. CDR3 length equals 15 residues. The ends lost 3 bases at V and 8 bases at J; junction bases unmatched: 9. CDR3 amino acids: CASSAPRTGEYTIYF. CDR3 nucleotides: TGTGCCAGCAGCGCCCCTCGGACAGGGGAATACACCATATATTTT. The full variable domain, with the rest looked up from reference TRBV9 and TRBJ1-3, is DSGVTQTPKHLITATGQRVTLRCSPRSGDLSVYWYQQSLDQGLQFLIQYYNGEERAKGNILERFSAQQFPDLHSELNLSSLELGDSALYFCASSAPRTGEYTIYFGEGSWLTVV.

The chain is built from TRBV7-6 and TRBJ2-2; 9 bases map to TRBD1. CDR3 length equals 18 residues. V trimming: 1 base; J trimming: 5 bases; junction bases outside the gene matches: 11. Looked up from germline, CDR1 is SGHVS and CDR2 is FNYEAQ. For the CDR3, the DNA is TGTGCCAGCAGCTTAGGCGCGCGAACAGGGGGCGGGACCGGGGAGCTGTTTTTT. Amino acid sequence: CASSLGARTGGGTGELFF.

DNA for the CDR3: TGCAGCGCTGGGCAGATCATGAACACTGAAGCTTTCTTT. Translation gives CSAGQIMNTEAFF. V usage is TRBV29-1 and J usage is TRBJ1-1; no firm D call. The ends were cut back, 7 bases at V and 0 bases at J, with 12 bases in the middle. Germline-derived CDR1 and CDR2 are SQVTM and ANQGSEA. CDR3 length equals 13 residues. The whole variable domain, filled in from reference TRBV29-1 and TRBJ1-1, reads SAVISQKPSRDICQRGTSLTIQCQVDSQVTMMFWYRQQPGQSLTLIATANQGSEATYESGFVIDKFPISRPNLTFSTLTVSNMSPEDSSIYLCSAGQIMNTEAFFGQGTRLTVV.

The chain couples TRBV18 to TRBJ1-4, with D uncertain. CDR1 is KGHSH, CDR2 LQKENI, per germline. The length of the CDR3 is 11 residues. The ends were cut back, 6 bases at V and 6 bases at J, with 5 bases in the middle. CDR3 sequence: CASSPDEKLFF. The CDR3 nucleotides are TGTGCCAGCTCCCCCGATGAAAAACTGTTTTTT.

This chain joins TRBV5-4 and TRBJ1-1; tentative D call: TRBD1 (5 bases). There are 16 residues in the CDR3. The germline V gene has CDR1 SGHNT and CDR2 YYREEE (reference sequence). V gave up 4 bases and J gave up 1 base, with 17 bases separating them. In nucleotides, the CDR3 is TGTGCCAGCAGCCCCCCTGGGGGGAGGGGGAACACTGAAGCTTTCTTT. The encoded protein is CASSPPGGRGNTEAFF.

The chain combines TRBV30 with TRBJ1-4; weak D call: TRBD1 (5 bases). Per the germline V gene, CDR1 is GTSNPN and CDR2 is SVGIG (reference sequence). The CDR3 spans 13 residues. Trimming removed 4 bases from V and 5 bases from J, with 11 bases in between. Here the CDR3 reads CAWNRQKNEKLFF. Written as DNA, the CDR3 is TGTGCCTGGAATCGACAGAAGAATGAAAAACTGTTTTTT.

The sample holds one count of this clone. The CDR3 region is CASSLGGLHTGELFF. The CDR3 coding sequence is TGCGCCAGCAGCTTGGGGGGACTCCACACCGGGGAGCTGTTTTTT. The gene calls are TRBV5-1 and TRBJ2-2; perhaps TRBD2 as D (6 bases). Germline V gene sequence: CDR1 SGHRS, CDR2 YFSETQ. Deletions cut 0 bases from V and 3 bases from J, with 9 bases between. This CDR3 contains 15 residues.

The chain has TRBV6-1 and TRBJ1-3; D gene ambiguous. CDR3 length equals 14 residues. The V gene lost 2 bases and the J gene lost 1 base, with 6 bases spanning the gap. Per the germline V gene, CDR1 is MNHNS and CDR2 is SASEGT. CDR3 amino acids: CASSESPSGNTIYF. DNA of the CDR3: TGTGCCAGCAGTGAAAGTCCTTCTGGAAACACCATATATTTT.

The chain recombines TRBV18 with TRBJ1-5, with a weak D call TRBD1 (6 bases). CDR1 and CDR2 (germline): KGHSH, LQKENI. Trimming took 4 bases from V and 6 from J, leaving 16 bases between them. The CDR3 covers 15 residues. The CDR3 DNA is TGTGCCAGCTCACTGTACCCCAGGGGCATTCAGCCCCAGCATTTT. Protein product: CASSLYPRGIQPQHF.

The V call is TRBV30, the J call TRBJ1-5, with TRBD1 matching over 7 bases. V lost 3 bases, J lost 7 bases, and 9 bases stayed unmatched. CDR3 size: 14 residues. Germline V gene sequence: CDR1 GTSNPN, CDR2 SVGIG (reference sequence). The CDR3 protein is CAWSRQGGGQPQHF. For the CDR3, the DNA is TGTGCCTGGAGCCGACAGGGAGGGGGACAGCCCCAGCATTTT.

The V call is TRBV5-1, the J call TRBJ2-1; no firm D call. The V end was cut by 2 bases, the J end by 3 bases, with 9 bases between. The CDR3 consists of 14 residues. Germline CDR1 SGHRS, CDR2 YFSETQ. The CDR3 is CASSLGHDYNEQFF. The DNA for the CDR3 is TGCGCCAGCAGCTTAGGGCACGACTACAATGAGCAGTTCTTC.

The CDR3 sequence is CASKLSGQGASGANVLTF. The CDR3 region has the DNA TGTGCCAGCAAGTTATCGGGACAGGGGGCGTCTGGGGCCAACGTCCTGACTTTC. The J gene is TRBJ2-6, the V gene TRBV11-1, with 12 nucleotides matching TRBD1. The germline V gene has CDR1 SGHAT and CDR2 FQDESV (reference sequence). V trimming: 7 bases; J trimming: 1 base; junction bases outside the gene matches: 8. This CDR3 spans 18 amino acids. Filled out from reference TRBV11-1 and TRBJ2-6, the complete variable domain reads EAEVAQSPRYKITEKSQAVAFWCDPISGHATLYWYRQILGQGPELLVQFQDESVVDDSQLPKDRFSAERLKGVDSTLKIQPAELGDSAMYLCASKLSGQGASGANVLTFGAGSRLTVL.